Each of the 15 T cell receptor beta chains below was sequenced from the same sample in a study of neoadjuvant anti-PD-1 for oral cavity cancer. Some clones are missing from TCRdb's copy, which holds only in-frame ones; the method was immunoSEQ multiplex PCR. This sample has more than 11,000 clones, with 55% to 75% found just once. Time point noted: after neoadjuvant nivolumab, at surgical resection. Material: PBMCs, obtained after nivolumab (anti-PD-1) treatment. The receptors originated from a person aged 35 to 85 with oral cavity squamous cell carcinoma.

In its sample, this clone was seen a few times. The V gene is TRBV12-5, the J gene TRBJ2-7; 9 nucleotides agree with TRBD1. Germline V gene lookup returns CDR1 LGHNT and CDR2 FRNRAP. The trim removed 5 bases at V and 2 bases at J, leaving 7 bases unmatched. The CDR3 totals 15 residues. The CDR3 nucleotides read TGTGCTAGTGGTCTGGGACAGGGAGTACCCTACGAGCAGTACTTC. Its protein product is CASGLGQGVPYEQYF.

The chain recombines TRBV10-1 with TRBJ2-3; the match to TRBD2 covers 7 bases. In germline, CDR1 is WNHNN, CDR2 SYGVQD (reference sequence). This CDR3 is built from 13 residues. The J segment lost 4 bases and the V segment lost 7 bases, leaving 5 bases of the junction unmatched. The CDR3 region is CASNPGGSDTQYF. The CDR3 coding sequence is TGCGCCAGCAATCCGGGAGGCTCAGATACGCAGTATTTT.

This clone has just a few counts. The gene calls are TRBV6-1 and TRBJ1-2; D might be TRBD1 (5 bases). Per the germline V gene, CDR1 is MNHNS and CDR2 is SASEGT. The CDR3 is 14 amino acids. V lost 6 bases and J lost 8, with 19 bases in between. The CDR3 coding sequence is TGTGCCAGCAGCTCCGGGACGGACTTCTCCGGCTACACCTTC. Translating it yields CASSSGTDFSGYTF.

This clone was recorded a few times. This chain uses TRBV30 with TRBJ1-5; D unresolved. The V gene lost 4 bases and the J gene lost 4 bases, with 11 bases spanning the gap. The germline V gene encodes CDR1 GTSNPN and CDR2 SVGIG (reference sequence). The CDR3 runs to 13 residues. The CDR3: CAWKDGDNQPQHF. In DNA, the CDR3 is TGTGCCTGGAAGGACGGGGATAATCAGCCCCAGCATTTT.

This clone was counted between two and nine times. The chain recombines TRBV14 with TRBJ2-2; 7 positions agree with TRBD1. This CDR3 is 18 amino acids long. Per germline, CDR1 SGHDN and CDR2 FVKESK. V lost 5 bases and J lost 3; bases outside the gene matches: 15. CDR3 nucleotides: TGTGCCAGCAGCGCAAGATCTCCCGGGACAGAGTACACCGGGGAGCTGTTTTTT. Protein product: CASSARSPGTEYTGELFF.

J is TRBJ2-1 and V is TRBV29-1; D remains unclear. The germline V gene encodes CDR1 SQVTM and CDR2 ANQGSEA. The CDR3 has 11 amino acids. V was trimmed by 6 bases and J by 3 bases, leaving 6 bases between them. CDR3 DNA sequence: TGCAGCGTCCAAAACTACAATGAGCAGTTCTTC. Amino acid sequence: CSVQNYNEQFF.

The rearrangement links TRBV28 to TRBJ2-7, with 9 bases identical to TRBD2. The CDR3 runs 15 residues. V dropped 5 bases and J dropped 3; count of bases not matched to a gene: 8. Germline V gene lookup returns CDR1 MDHEN and CDR2 SYDVKM. CDR3 in DNA: TGTGCCAGCAGTCTTAGCGGGAGAGCCCACTACGAGCAGTACTTC. Its protein product is CASSLSGRAHYEQYF.

This clone turned up a few times. CDR3 sequence (DNA): TGTGCCAGCAGTTTATACCGGAATGCCGGGGAGCTGTTTTTT. Translated: CASSLYRNAGELFF. The V gene is TRBV28, the J gene TRBJ2-2; no clear D. Germline loops: CDR1 MDHEN, CDR2 SYDVKM. V dropped 1 base and J dropped 6 bases, with 9 bases sitting between them. The CDR3 has 14 amino acids.

In this sample, this clone turned up a few times. V is TRBV6-6 and J is TRBJ2-2, with 7 bases that match TRBD2. Germline values: CDR1 MNHNY, CDR2 SVGAGI (reference sequence). After removal of 8 bases from V and 6 bases from J, the junction contained 6 bases not matched to a gene. CDR3 size: 13 residues. The CDR3 loop is CASGTSGAGELFF. Written as DNA, the CDR3 is TGTGCCAGCGGAACCAGCGGGGCCGGGGAGCTGTTTTTT.

The genes are TRBV27 and TRBJ1-5; possible D gene TRBD1, 5 bases. V was clipped by 0 bases and J by 5 bases, with 11 bases between them. The CDR3 consists of 15 residues. The germline CDR1 and CDR2 sequences are MNHEY and SMNVEV (reference sequence). Here the CDR3 DNA reads TGTGCCAGCAGTTTATCTCCGCAGGGCCATCAGCCCCAGCATTTT. Translated: CASSLSPQGHQPQHF.

This sequence joins TRBV27 and TRBJ1-4; the D is unclear. Trimming left V 3 bases short and J 2 bases short, with 7 bases between. The CDR3 totals 14 residues. The germline V gene has CDR1 MNHEY and CDR2 SMNVEV (reference sequence). CDR3 in amino acids: CASSLMATNEKLFF. The CDR3 DNA follows: TGTGCCAGCAGTTTGATGGCCACTAATGAAAAACTGTTTTTT.

The table lists this clone with a few counts. J is TRBJ2-7 and V is TRBV2, with 11 bases fitting TRBD2. V lost 8 bases and J lost 3; bases outside the gene matches: 6. The CDR3 consists of 14 residues. In germline, CDR1 is SNHLY, CDR2 FYNNEI. CDR3 DNA sequence: TGTGCCAGCGTACTAGCGGGAGAGGGCTACGAGCAGTACTTC. This gives the protein CASVLAGEGYEQYF.

Sample share makes this clone medium-sized. The rearrangement links TRBV30 to TRBJ2-3; D is possibly TRBD2 (6 bases). CDR1 and CDR2 (germline): GTSNPN, SVGIG (reference sequence). V was cut by 0 bases and J by 5 bases, with 21 bases left in between. The CDR3 sequence is 17 residues long. The CDR3 spells CAWSVNGRAGGGDTQYF. As DNA, the CDR3 is TGTGCCTGGAGTGTAAACGGGAGAGCTGGGGGTGGAGATACGCAGTATTTT.

This chain uses TRBV6-5 with TRBJ1-1; possible D gene TRBD1, 6 bases. The germline CDR1 and CDR2 sequences are MNHEY and SVGAGI. The CDR3 consists of 13 residues. The germline V and J ends were trimmed by 6 bases and 6 bases, with 14 bases remaining between them. The DNA for the CDR3 is TGTGCCAGCAGAACGACAGGTATTCCTGAAGCTTTCTTT. Translation: CASRTTGIPEAFF.

This rearrangement joins TRBV2 to TRBJ2-2; D not resolved. Trimming shortened V by 1 base and J by 6 bases, and 12 bases separated the two germline ends. CDR1 is SNHLY, CDR2 FYNNEI, per germline. The CDR3 covers 15 residues. Here the CDR3 reads CASSEGAVAPGELFF. The DNA for the CDR3 is TGTGCCAGCAGTGAAGGGGCCGTAGCACCCGGGGAGCTGTTTTTT.